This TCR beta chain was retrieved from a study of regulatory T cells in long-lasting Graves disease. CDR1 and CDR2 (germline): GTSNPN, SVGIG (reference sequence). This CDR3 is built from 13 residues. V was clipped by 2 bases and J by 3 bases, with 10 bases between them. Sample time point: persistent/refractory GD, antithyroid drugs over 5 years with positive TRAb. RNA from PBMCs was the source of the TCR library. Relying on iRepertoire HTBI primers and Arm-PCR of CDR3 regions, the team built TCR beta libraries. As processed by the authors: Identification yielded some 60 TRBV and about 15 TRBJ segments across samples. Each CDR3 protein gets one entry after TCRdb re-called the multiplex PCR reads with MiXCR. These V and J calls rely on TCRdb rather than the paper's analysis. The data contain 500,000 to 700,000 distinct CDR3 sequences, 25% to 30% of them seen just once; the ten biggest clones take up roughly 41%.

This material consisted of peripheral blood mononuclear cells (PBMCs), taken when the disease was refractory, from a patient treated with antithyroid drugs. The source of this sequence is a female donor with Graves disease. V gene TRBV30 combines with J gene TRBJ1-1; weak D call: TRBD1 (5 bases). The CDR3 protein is CAWSQGGYTEAFF. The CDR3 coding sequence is TGTGCCTGGAGTCAGGGTGGGTACACTGAAGCTTTCTTT.